This TCR beta chain came from a study of cytomegalovirus exposure and HLA in healthy donors. This CDR3 spans 14 amino acids. Germline V lookup: CDR1 SGDLS, CDR2 YYNGEE. V shed 0 bases and J shed 5 bases, with 11 bases lying between them. Researchers ran the PCR with 60 Vbeta and 13 Jbeta primers. Using immunoSEQ multiplex PCR, the repertoire was profiled, and TCRdb retains in-frame clones only, with some absent. Of about 180,000 clones in the sample, less than 80% were seen once. This receptor was taken from a man in his late teens or twenties in good health and CMV-seronegative. The sample taken for sequencing was PBMCs. This chain uses TRBV9 with TRBJ2-5; the D is unclear. The CDR3 here is CASSVDFKFETQYF. CDR3 nucleotides: TGTGCCAGCAGCGTAGACTTCAAATTTGAGACCCAGTACTTC.